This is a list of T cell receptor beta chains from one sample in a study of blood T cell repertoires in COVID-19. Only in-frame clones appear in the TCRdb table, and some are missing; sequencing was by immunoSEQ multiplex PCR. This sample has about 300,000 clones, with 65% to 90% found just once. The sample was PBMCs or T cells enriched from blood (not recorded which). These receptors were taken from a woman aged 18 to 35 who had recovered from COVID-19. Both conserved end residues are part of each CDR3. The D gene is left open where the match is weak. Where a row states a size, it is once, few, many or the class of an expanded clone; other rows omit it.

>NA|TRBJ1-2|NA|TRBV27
CASSLLGGSPGYTF
TGTGCCAGCAGTCTGCTTGGGGGGTCCCCTGGCTACACCTTC
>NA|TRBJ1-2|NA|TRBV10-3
CAISESKQQFYGYTF
TGTGCCATCAGTGAGTCTAAACAGCAGTTCTATGGCTACACCTTC
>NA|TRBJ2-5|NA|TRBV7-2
CASSLVEGAGTQYF
TGTGCCAGCAGCTTAGTCGAGGGAGCGGGGACCCAGTACTTC
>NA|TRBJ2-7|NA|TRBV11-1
CASSLVPGSYEQYF
TGTGCCAGCAGCTTAGTACCGGGCTCCTACGAGCAGTACTTC
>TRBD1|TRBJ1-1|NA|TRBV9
CASSGVTGWNTEAFF
TGTGCCAGCAGCGGCGTGACAGGGTGGAACACTGAAGCTTTCTTT
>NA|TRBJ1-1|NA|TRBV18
CASSDYEQGVMNTEAFF
TGTGCCAGCTCAGATTACGAACAGGGCGTGATGAACACTGAAGCTTTCTTT
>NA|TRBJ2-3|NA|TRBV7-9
CASSPAGSLTDTQYF
TGTGCCAGCAGCCCCGCAGGTTCCTTGACAGATACGCAGTATTTT
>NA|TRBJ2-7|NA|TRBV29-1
CSVVAGPMTHEQYF
TGCAGCGTCGTCGCGGGCCCCATGACCCACGAGCAGTACTTC
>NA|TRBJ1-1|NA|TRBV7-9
CASSLGGSYTEAFF
TGTGCCAGCAGCTTAGGAGGGTCGTACACTGAAGCTTTCTTT
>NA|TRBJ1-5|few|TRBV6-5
CASSYAGVNQPQHF
TGTGCCAGCAGTTACGCGGGGGTTAATCAGCCCCAGCATTTT
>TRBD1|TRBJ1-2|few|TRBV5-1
CASSLGTGGNYGYTF
TGCGCCAGCAGCTTGGGGACAGGGGGCAACTATGGCTACACCTTC
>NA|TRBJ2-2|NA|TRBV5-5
CAAGLAPNTGELFF
TGTGCCGCGGGTCTAGCCCCGAACACCGGGGAGCTGTTTTTT
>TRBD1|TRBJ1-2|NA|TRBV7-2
CASSKDGQGRGYTF
TGTGCCAGCAGCAAAGATGGACAGGGACGCGGCTACACCTTC
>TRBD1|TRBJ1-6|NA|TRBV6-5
CASTLDRFYNSPLHF
TGTGCCAGCACCCTGGACAGGTTCTATAATTCACCCCTCCACTTT
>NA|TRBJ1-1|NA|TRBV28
CASSWRQTKMNTEAFF
TGTGCCAGCAGTTGGAGACAGACCAAAATGAACACTGAAGCTTTCTTT
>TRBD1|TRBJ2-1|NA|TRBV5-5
CASSIGQGAYNEQFF
TGTGCCAGCAGCATCGGACAGGGCGCCTACAATGAGCAGTTCTTC
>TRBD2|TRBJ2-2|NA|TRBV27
CASSLIVAGGSNTGELFF
TGTGCCAGCAGTTTGATCGTAGCGGGGGGATCGAACACCGGGGAGCTGTTTTTT
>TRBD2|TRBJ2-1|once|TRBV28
CASGTSGRVPNEQFF
TGTGCCAGCGGGACTAGCGGGAGGGTCCCCAATGAGCAGTTCTTC
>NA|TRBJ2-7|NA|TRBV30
CAWSPAVTYEQYF
TGTGCCTGGAGTCCGGCGGTCACCTACGAGCAGTACTTC
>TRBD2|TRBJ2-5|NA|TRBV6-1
CASSEYIGRTETQYF
TGTGCCAGCAGTGAATATATCGGGAGGACGGAGACCCAGTACTTC
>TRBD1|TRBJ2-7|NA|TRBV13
CASSAGTGLYEQYF
TGTGCCAGCAGCGCCGGGACAGGCCTCTACGAGCAGTACTTC
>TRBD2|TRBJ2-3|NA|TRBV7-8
CASSPPRLAGGIDTQYF
TGTGCCAGCTCCCCTCCCCGGCTAGCGGGAGGGATTGATACGCAGTATTTT
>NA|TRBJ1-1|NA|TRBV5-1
CASSSRGGSITEAFF
TGCGCCAGCAGTTCCCGCGGGGGGAGTATCACTGAAGCTTTCTTT
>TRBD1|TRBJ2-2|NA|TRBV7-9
CASSLDRWGQANTGELFF
TGTGCCAGCAGCTTAGATCGGTGGGGACAGGCTAACACCGGGGAGCTGTTTTTT
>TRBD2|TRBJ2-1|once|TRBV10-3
CAISLTSGREHNEQFF
TGTGCCATCAGTCTGACTAGCGGGAGGGAGCACAATGAGCAGTTCTTC
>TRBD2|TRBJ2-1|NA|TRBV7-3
CASSPGHSGGTYNEQFF
TGTGCCAGCAGCCCTGGACATAGCGGGGGAACCTACAATGAGCAGTTCTTC
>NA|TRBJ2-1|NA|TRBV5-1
CASSQWEYNEQFF
TGCGCCAGCAGCCAGTGGGAGTACAATGAGCAGTTCTTC
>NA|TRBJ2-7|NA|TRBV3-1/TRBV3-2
CASSQAGRPTYEQYF
TGTGCCAGCAGCCAAGCAGGGCGACCCACCTACGAGCAGTACTTC
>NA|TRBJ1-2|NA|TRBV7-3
CASSTSGLYGYTF
TGTGCCAGCAGTACCTCAGGCCTCTATGGCTACACCTTC
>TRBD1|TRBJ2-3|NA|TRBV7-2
CASSSAGGADTQYF
TGTGCCAGCAGCAGTGCAGGGGGCGCAGATACGCAGTATTTT
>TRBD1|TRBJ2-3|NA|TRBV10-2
CASSSRTGRTDTQYF
TGCGCCAGCAGTTCCCGGACAGGGAGGACAGATACGCAGTATTTT
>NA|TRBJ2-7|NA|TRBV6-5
CASSPTGYISYEQYF
TGTGCCAGCAGTCCCACAGGGTACATCTCCTACGAGCAGTACTTC
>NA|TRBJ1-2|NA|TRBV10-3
CAISESTGQLSAF
TGTGCCATCAGTGAGTCAACCGGACAGCTTAGCGCCTTC
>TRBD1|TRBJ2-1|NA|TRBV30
CAWRISGTGGEQFF
TGTGCCTGGAGGATTTCCGGGACAGGGGGTGAGCAGTTCTTC
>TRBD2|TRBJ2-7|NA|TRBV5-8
CASRITSGGYSYEQYF
TGTGCCAGCAGGATTACTAGCGGGGGTTACTCCTACGAGCAGTACTTC
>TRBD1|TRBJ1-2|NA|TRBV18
CASSPRTGDNLSGYTF
TGTGCCAGCTCACCAAGGACAGGGGACAACCTTAGTGGCTACACCTTC